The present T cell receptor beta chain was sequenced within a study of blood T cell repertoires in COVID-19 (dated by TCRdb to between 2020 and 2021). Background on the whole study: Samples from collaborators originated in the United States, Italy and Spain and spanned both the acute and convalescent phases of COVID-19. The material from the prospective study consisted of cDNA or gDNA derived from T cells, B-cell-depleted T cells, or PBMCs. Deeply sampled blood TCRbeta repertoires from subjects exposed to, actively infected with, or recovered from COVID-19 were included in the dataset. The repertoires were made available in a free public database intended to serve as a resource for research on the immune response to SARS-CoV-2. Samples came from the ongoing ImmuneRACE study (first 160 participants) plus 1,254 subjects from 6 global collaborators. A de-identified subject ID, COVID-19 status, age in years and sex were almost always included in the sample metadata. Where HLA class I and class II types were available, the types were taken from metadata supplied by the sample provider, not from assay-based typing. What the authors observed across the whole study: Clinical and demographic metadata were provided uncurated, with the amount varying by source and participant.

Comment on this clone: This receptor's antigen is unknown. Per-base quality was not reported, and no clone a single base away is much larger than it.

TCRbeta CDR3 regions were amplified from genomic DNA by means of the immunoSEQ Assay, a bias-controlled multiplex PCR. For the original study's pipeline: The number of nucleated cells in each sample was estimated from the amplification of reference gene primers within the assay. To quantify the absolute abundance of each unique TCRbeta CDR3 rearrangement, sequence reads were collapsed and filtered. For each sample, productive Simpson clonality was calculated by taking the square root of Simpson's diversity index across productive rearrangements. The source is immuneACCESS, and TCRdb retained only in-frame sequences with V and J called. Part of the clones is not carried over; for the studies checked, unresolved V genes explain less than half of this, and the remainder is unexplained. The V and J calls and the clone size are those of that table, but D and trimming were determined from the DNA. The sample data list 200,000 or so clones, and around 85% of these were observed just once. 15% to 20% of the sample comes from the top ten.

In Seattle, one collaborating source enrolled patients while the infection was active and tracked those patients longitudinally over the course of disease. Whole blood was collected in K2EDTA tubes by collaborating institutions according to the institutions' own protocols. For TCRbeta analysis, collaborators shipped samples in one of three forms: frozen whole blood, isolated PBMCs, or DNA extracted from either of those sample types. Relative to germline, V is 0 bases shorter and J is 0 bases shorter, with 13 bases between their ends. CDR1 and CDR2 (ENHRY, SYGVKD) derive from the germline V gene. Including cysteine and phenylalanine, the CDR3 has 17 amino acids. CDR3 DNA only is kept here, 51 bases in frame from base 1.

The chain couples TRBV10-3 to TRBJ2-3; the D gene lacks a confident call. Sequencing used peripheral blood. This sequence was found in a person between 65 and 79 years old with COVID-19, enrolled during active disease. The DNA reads TGTGCCATCAGTGAGTCTATACACACCCCTAGCACAGATACGCAGTATTTT. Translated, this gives CAISESIHTPSTDTQYF.